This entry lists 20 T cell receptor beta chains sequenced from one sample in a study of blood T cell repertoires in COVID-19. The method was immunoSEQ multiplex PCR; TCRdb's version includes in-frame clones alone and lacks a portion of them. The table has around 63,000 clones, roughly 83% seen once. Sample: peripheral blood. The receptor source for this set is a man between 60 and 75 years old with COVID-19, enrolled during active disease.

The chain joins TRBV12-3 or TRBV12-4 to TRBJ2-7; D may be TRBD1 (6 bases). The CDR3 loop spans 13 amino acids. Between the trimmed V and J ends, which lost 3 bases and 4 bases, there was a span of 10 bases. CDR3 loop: CASSFGQLYEQYF. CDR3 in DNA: TGTGCCAGCAGTTTCGGACAGCTATACGAGCAGTACTTC.

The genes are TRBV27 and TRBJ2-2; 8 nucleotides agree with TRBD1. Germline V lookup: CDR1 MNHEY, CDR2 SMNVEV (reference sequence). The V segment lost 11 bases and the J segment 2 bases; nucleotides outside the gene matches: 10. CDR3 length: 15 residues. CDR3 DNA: TGTGCCGTCAAAGGACAGGGCGTTAACACCGGGGAGCTGTTTTTT. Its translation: CAVKGQGVNTGELFF.

Here the CDR3 DNA reads TGTGCCAGCAGCTTATTTCTGACCGGACGACGACTAGCGGGGGCCCATGAGCAGTTCTTC. This codes for CASSLFLTGRRLAGAHEQFF. The chain joins TRBV7-6 to TRBJ2-1, with 12 bases matching TRBD2. With 2 bases clipped from V and 8 bases from J, the junction kept 19 bases outside the gene matches. Per the germline V gene, CDR1 is SGHVS and CDR2 is FNYEAQ. This CDR3 spans 20 amino acids.

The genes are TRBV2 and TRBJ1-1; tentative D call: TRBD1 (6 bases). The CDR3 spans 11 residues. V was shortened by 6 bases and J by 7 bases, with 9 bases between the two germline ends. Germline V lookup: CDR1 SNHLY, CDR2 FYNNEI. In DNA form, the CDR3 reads TGTGCCAGCAGGGGGGCGGGTGAAGCTTTCTTT. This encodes CASRGAGEAFF.

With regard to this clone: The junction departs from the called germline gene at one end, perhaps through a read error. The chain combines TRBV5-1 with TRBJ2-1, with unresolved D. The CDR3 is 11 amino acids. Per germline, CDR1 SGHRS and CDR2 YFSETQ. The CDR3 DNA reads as TGCGCCAGCAGCTTCGACAAAGAGCAGTTCTTC. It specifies CASSFDKEQFF.

The CDR3 region is CASKCCEGDIQYF. In DNA, the CDR3 is TGCGCCAGCAAGTGTTGTGAGGGGGACATTCAGTACTTC. V and J are TRBV10-1 and TRBJ2-4; tentatively, D is TRBD1 (6 bases). This CDR3 contains 13 residues. CDR1 and CDR2 from the germline V gene are WNHNN and SYGVQD (reference sequence). V shed 7 bases and J shed 8 bases, with 15 bases lying between them.

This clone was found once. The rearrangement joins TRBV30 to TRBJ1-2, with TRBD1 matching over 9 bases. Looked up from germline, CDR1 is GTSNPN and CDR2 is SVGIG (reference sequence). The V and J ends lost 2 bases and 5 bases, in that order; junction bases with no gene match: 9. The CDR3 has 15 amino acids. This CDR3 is CAWSPLRTGDYGYTF. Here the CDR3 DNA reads TGTGCCTGGAGTCCACTCCGGACAGGGGATTATGGCTACACCTTC.

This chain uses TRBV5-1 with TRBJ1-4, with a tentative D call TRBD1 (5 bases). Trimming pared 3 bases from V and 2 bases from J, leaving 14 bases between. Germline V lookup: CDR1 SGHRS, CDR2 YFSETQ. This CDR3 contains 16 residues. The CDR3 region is CASSSLGRGTNEKLFF. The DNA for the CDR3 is TGCGCCAGCAGCTCCCTCGGAAGGGGTACTAATGAAAAACTGTTTTTT.

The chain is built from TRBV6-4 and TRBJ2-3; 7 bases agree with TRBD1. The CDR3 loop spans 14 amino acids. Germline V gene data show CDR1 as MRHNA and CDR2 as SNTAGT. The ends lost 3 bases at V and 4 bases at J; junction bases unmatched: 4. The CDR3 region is CASSEQDRADTQYF. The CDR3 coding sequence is TGTGCCAGCAGTGAACAAGACAGGGCAGATACGCAGTATTTT.

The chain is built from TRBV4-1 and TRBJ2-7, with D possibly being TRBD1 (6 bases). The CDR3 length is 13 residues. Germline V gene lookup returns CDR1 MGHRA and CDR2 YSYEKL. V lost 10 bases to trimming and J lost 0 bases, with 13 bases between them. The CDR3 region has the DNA TGCGCCACCCCAGGGGCAGGCTCCTACGAGCAGTACTTC. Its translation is CATPGAGSYEQYF.

CDR3 region: CASSSGQGSDTQYF. Here the CDR3 DNA reads TGTGCCAGCAGCTCGGGACAGGGGTCAGATACGCAGTATTTT. This chain joins TRBV7-3 and TRBJ2-3; 10 positions match TRBD1. The V segment lost 4 bases and the J segment 4 bases; nucleotides outside the gene matches: 2. The V gene's germline CDR1 is SGHTA and CDR2 FQGTGA. CDR3 length equals 14 residues.

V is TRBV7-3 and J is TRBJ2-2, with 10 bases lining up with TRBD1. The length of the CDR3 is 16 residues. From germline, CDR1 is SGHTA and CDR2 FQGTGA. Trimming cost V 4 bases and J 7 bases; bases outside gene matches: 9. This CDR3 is CASSWTGTGEIGELFF. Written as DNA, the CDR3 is TGTGCCAGCAGCTGGACCGGGACAGGGGAGATCGGGGAGCTGTTTTTT.

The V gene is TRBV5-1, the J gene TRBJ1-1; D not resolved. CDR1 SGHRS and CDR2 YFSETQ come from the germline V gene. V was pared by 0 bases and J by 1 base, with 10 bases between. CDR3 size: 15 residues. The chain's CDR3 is CASSLARVGNTEAFF. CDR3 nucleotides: TGCGCCAGCAGCTTGGCGAGGGTCGGGAACACTGAAGCTTTCTTT.

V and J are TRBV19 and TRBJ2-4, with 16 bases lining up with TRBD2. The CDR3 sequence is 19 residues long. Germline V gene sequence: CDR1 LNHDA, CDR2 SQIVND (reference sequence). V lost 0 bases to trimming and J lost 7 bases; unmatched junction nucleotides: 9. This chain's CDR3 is CASSIDSPGTSGRANIQYF. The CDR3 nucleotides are TGTGCCAGTAGTATAGACTCCCCCGGGACTAGCGGGAGGGCCAACATTCAGTACTTC.

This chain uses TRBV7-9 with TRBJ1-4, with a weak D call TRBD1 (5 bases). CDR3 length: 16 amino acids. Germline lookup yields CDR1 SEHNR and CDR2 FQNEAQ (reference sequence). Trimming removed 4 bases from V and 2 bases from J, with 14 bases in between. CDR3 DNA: TGTGCCAGCAGCTCGGCGGGGGTCAGGACTAATGAAAAACTGTTTTTT. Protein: CASSSAGVRTNEKLFF.

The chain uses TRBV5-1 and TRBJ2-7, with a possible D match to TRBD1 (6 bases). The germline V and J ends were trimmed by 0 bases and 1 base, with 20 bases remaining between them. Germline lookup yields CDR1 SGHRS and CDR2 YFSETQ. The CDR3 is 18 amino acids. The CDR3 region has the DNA TGCGCCAGCAGCTTGGCCCCAGGGGAAGCGGAACTTTCCTACGAGCAGTACTTC. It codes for CASSLAPGEAELSYEQYF.

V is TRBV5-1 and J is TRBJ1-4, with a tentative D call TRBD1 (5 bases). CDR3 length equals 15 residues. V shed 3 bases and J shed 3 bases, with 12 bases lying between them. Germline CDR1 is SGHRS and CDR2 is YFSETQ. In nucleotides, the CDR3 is TGCGCCAGCAGCTCGCCTGGAGGGGCTAATGAAAAACTGTTTTTT. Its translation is CASSSPGGANEKLFF.

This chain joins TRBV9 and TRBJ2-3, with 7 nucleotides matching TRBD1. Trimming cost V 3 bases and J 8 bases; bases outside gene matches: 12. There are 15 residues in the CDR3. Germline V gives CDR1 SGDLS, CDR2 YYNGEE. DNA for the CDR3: TGTGCCAGCAGCGCCAGGACAGGATCCTGGGGTACGCAGTATTTT. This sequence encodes CASSARTGSWGTQYF.

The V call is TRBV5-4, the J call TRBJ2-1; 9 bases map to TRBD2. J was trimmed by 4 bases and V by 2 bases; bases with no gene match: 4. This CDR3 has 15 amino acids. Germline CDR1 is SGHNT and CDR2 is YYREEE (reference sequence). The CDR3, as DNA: TGTGCCAGCAGCTTTGTAGCGGGAGATTACAATGAGCAGTTCTTC. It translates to CASSFVAGDYNEQFF.

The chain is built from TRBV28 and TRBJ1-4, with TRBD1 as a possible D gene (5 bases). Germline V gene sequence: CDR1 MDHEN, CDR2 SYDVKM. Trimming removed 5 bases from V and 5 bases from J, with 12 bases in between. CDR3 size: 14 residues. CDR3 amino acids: CASSRGEGNEKLFF. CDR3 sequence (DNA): TGTGCCAGCAGTCGGGGGGAGGGAAATGAAAAACTGTTTTTT.